The rows below give T cell receptor beta chains drawn from one sample of a study of CD8+CD57+ T cells in acquired aplastic anemia. TCRdb re-called the reads with MiXCR, one entry per CDR3 protein. This table holds 75,000 to 90,000 distinct CDR3 sequences, around 44% found once. The material sequenced was sorted CD4+, CD8+, or CD8+CD57+ T cells (not recorded which) from PBMCs. Every receptor here comes from a human donor in good health, serving as a control. Both conserved end residues are part of each CDR3. D genes are given only for firm matches. Clone sizes are given selectively: once, few, many, or a class where the clone is expanded.

j_call d_call clone_size v_call cdr3_nt cdr3_aa
TRBJ1-1 TRBD1 NA TRBV7-2 TGTGCCAGCAGCGTAGGCGACAGGGAGGGGACTGAAGCTTTCTTT CASSVGDREGTEAFF
TRBJ2-1 TRBD2 NA TRBV20-1 TGCAGTGCTGAAGGCAGCGGGAGAAGGGATGAGCAGTTCTTC CSAEGSGRRDEQFF
TRBJ1-2 NA NA TRBV27 TGTGCCAGCAGTTCCACCACGACAGGTTATGGCTACACCTTC CASSSTTTGYGYTF
TRBJ1-1 NA NA TRBV5-1 TGCGCCAGCAGCCTGGATAGGGGGGGAAACACTGAAGCTTTCTTT CASSLDRGGNTEAFF
TRBJ2-5 NA NA TRBV10-3 TGTGCCATCAGTGAGTCACCCACCGAGACCCAGTACTTC CAISESPTETQYF
TRBJ1-2 TRBD1 NA TRBV24-1 TGTGCCACCAGTGGAGGGACAGGATGGGGTTATGGCTACACCTTC CATSGGTGWGYGYTF
TRBJ1-3 NA NA TRBV19 TGTGCCAGTAGTACGAGAGGCAGCTCTGGAAACACCATATATTTT CASSTRGSSGNTIYF
TRBJ1-1 NA NA TRBV11-2 TGTGCCAGCAGCTCCTCAGGGTTCGCTGAAGCTTTCTTT CASSSSGFAEAFF
TRBJ2-5 NA NA TRBV7-9 TGTGCCACCCAAGACAGCCAAGAGACCCAGTACTTC CATQDSQETQYF
TRBJ2-7 NA many TRBV15 TGTGCCACCGGTCGCGGGGACTCCTACGAGCAGTACTTC CATGRGDSYEQYF
TRBJ1-2 NA NA TRBV20-1 TGCAGTGCTAGCAACAGGACGTATGGCTACACCTTC CSASNRTYGYTF
TRBJ2-5 NA NA TRBV19 TGTGCCAGCGCACGAGGACCAGTCCAAGAGACCCAGTACTTC CASARGPVQETQYF
TRBJ1-2 TRBD1 NA TRBV11-1 TGTGCCAGCAGCTTGAGGGAGGGGGCCTATCCGAACTATGGCTACACCTTC CASSLREGAYPNYGYTF
TRBJ1-4 NA NA TRBV20-1 TGCAGTCCTAGAGATCTAGGGGACAATAATGAAAAACTGTTTTTT CSPRDLGDNNEKLFF
TRBJ1-1 NA NA TRBV5-4 TGTGCCAGCAGCTATGACCGCCTCGGGACTGAAGCTTTCTTT CASSYDRLGTEAFF
TRBJ1-2 NA NA TRBV15 TGTGCCACCAGCAGAGACAGGGTGGGTGATTATGGCTACACCTTC CATSRDRVGDYGYTF
TRBJ1-1 TRBD1 NA TRBV6-5 TGTGCCAGCAGGTCGACAGGGCGGGTTGCTGAAGCTTTCTTT CASRSTGRVAEAFF
TRBJ2-3 TRBD2 NA TRBV19 TGTGCCAGTAGTCGCGGGGGGACCACAGATACGCAGTATTTT CASSRGGTTDTQYF
TRBJ2-3 TRBD2 NA TRBV25-1 TGTGCCAGCAGTGCCCTAGCGGGGGGGCAAAGTGGGGATACGCAGTATTTT CASSALAGGQSGDTQYF
TRBJ2-3 TRBD2 few TRBV10-3 TGTGCCATCGCGGGGGTCGGCACAGATACGCAGTATTTT CAIAGVGTDTQYF
TRBJ1-5 NA many TRBV9 TGTGCCAGCAGCGGGGGCAGCGGCAATCAGCCCCAGCATTTT CASSGGSGNQPQHF
TRBJ1-4 TRBD1 NA TRBV5-1 TGCGCCAGCAGCTTAAAGGGACAGACTAATGAAAAACTGTTTTTT CASSLKGQTNEKLFF
TRBJ1-2 NA NA TRBV29-1 TGCAGCGTTGAGGGGGGGTCCGGGGGCTACACCTTC CSVEGGSGGYTF
TRBJ2-7 TRBD1 once TRBV2 TGTGCCAGCAGACCGCAGGGGGCCTACGAGCAGTACTTC CASRPQGAYEQYF
TRBJ2-7 TRBD1 NA TRBV7-2 TGTGCCAGTAGTAGGGGACAGGGCGGCTCCTACGAGCAGTACTTC CASSRGQGGSYEQYF
TRBJ1-2 NA many TRBV5-1 TGCGCCAGCAGCCCGGGGGACGGCGATCGGTTTGGCTACACCTTC CASSPGDGDRFGYTF
TRBJ2-3 NA NA TRBV7-9 TGTGCCAGCGGGCGGGCGGGGGATACGCAGTATTTT CASGRAGDTQYF
TRBJ2-7 TRBD1 many TRBV2 TGTGCCAGCATCCCAGGACAGGTAATGGGGACCTACGAGCAGTACTTC CASIPGQVMGTYEQYF
TRBJ2-2 TRBD2 many TRBV24-1 TGTGCCACCAGTGACTCCCCCGGGACTAGCGGGAGGAAAAGCGGGGAGCTGTTTTTT CATSDSPGTSGRKSGELFF
TRBJ2-7 TRBD1 NA TRBV15 TGTGCCACCAGCAGAGATCGAGGGGACAGCTCCTACGAGCAGTACTTC CATSRDRGDSSYEQYF
TRBJ2-3 NA many TRBV2 TGTGCCAGCAGTGAAGAGGGCAGGCGGACAGATACGCAGTATTTT CASSEEGRRTDTQYF
TRBJ2-3 NA NA TRBV6-5 TGTGCCAGCAGTTACGGCGGCACAGATACGCAGTATTTT CASSYGGTDTQYF
TRBJ2-1 TRBD2 many TRBV15 TGTGCCACCAGCAGAGACTCAACCATTCTAGCGGGGGGCCAACAGTTCTTC CATSRDSTILAGGQQFF
TRBJ1-1 NA NA TRBV5-1 TGCGCCAGCAGCTTGGGATCGTCGAACACTGAAGCTTTCTTT CASSLGSSNTEAFF
TRBJ2-2 NA NA TRBV10-3 TGTGCCATCAATCCCGGCGGGGCCACCGGGGAGCTGTTTTTT CAINPGGATGELFF
TRBJ2-5 NA NA TRBV7-2 TGTGCCAGCAGCTTTCAGGGCCAAGAGACCCAGTACTTC CASSFQGQETQYF
TRBJ2-1 NA few TRBV13 TGTGCCAGCAGCGTCGGACCAGGAAACAATGAGCAGTTCTTC CASSVGPGNNEQFF
TRBJ2-7 NA many TRBV12-3/TRBV12-4 TGTGCCAGCGCACCTCCCCGGAGCGCCTACGAGCAGTACTTC CASAPPRSAYEQYF
TRBJ1-1 TRBD1 NA TRBV9 TGTGCCAGCAGCGTAGGGGACAGCAACACTGAAGCTTTCTTT CASSVGDSNTEAFF
TRBJ2-7 TRBD1 NA TRBV7-9 TGTGCCAGCAGGGGCTCGACAGGGGGCTACTACGAGCAGTACTTC CASRGSTGGYYEQYF
TRBJ1-1 NA NA TRBV7-8 TGTGCCAGCAGCTTAGTCCGGTTGAACACTGAAGCTTTCTTT CASSLVRLNTEAFF
TRBJ2-1 NA NA TRBV10-3 TGTGCCATCAGTGCTTCCTACAATGAGCAGTTCTTC CAISASYNEQFF
TRBJ2-1 NA NA TRBV9 TGTGCCAGCAGCGAGGGGGGACTTGGTGAGCAGTTCTTC CASSEGGLGEQFF
TRBJ2-7 NA many TRBV6-1 TGTGCCAGCAGTCAAGGGGGGATTCCGTACGAGCAGTACTTC CASSQGGIPYEQYF
TRBJ1-4 TRBD1 few TRBV25-1 TGTGCCAGCAGTGGAAGACAGGGCCCTAATGAAAAACTGTTTTTT CASSGRQGPNEKLFF
TRBJ2-3 NA few TRBV12-3/TRBV12-4 TGTGCCAGCAGTCCGGGGATAGGCACAGATACGCAGTATTTT CASSPGIGTDTQYF
TRBJ2-7 TRBD1 many TRBV4-2 TGTGCCAGCAGCGAGACAGGGGAGCCCTTCTACGAGCAGTACTTC CASSETGEPFYEQYF
TRBJ1-5 TRBD1 once TRBV30 TGTGCCTGGAGTGTCCCGGGACAGGGGGGATTTGGCAATCAGCCCCAGCATTTT CAWSVPGQGGFGNQPQHF
TRBJ1-2 NA NA TRBV19 TGTGCCAGTAGTTTGGGACAATTAGATGGCTACACCTTC CASSLGQLDGYTF
TRBJ1-2 TRBD1 many TRBV9 TGTGCCAGCAGCGGCATAGGGGGAGGGACAGGGGTTGGCTACACCTTC CASSGIGGGTGVGYTF
TRBJ2-1 NA NA TRBV5-1 TGCGCCAGCAGCCCGTCTAGATTATCCTACAATGAGCAGTTCTTC CASSPSRLSYNEQFF
TRBJ1-1 NA NA TRBV19 TGTGCCAGTAGTATTTTAGGAGACGTGAACACCGAAGCTTTCTTT CASSILGDVNTEAFF
TRBJ1-6 NA few TRBV7-2 TGTGCCAGCAGCCTCGACGCTTCACCCCTCCACTTT CASSLDASPLHF
TRBJ2-1 TRBD2 many TRBV6-6 TGTGCCAGCAGTTGGACTAGCTCCCTCTCAGAGCAGTTCTTC CASSWTSSLSEQFF
TRBJ1-4 NA NA TRBV6-1 TGTGCCAGCGTGGGGGGCCGGGGTGAAAAACTGTTTTTT CASVGGRGEKLFF
TRBJ2-3 NA NA TRBV10-2 TGCGCCAGCAGTGAGTTACAGTCAGATACGCAGTATTTT CASSELQSDTQYF
TRBJ2-2 NA many TRBV9 TGTGCCAGCAGCGCCAACGCCGGGGAGCTGTTTTTT CASSANAGELFF
TRBJ2-5 TRBD1 many TRBV2 TGTGCCAGCAGCGGACAGGGGAAAGAGACCCAGTACTTC CASSGQGKETQYF
TRBJ1-1 TRBD1 many TRBV15 TGTGCCACCAGCAGAACACGGGCCACAGGGGGCCGGGGAAACACTGAAGCTTTCTTT CATSRTRATGGRGNTEAFF
TRBJ2-7 NA once TRBV7-2 TGTGCCAGCAGTCGTAGGAAGGGCGAGCAGTACTTC CASSRRKGEQYF